The next 23 T cell receptor beta chains were all read from a single sample in a study of cytomegalovirus exposure and HLA in healthy donors. PCR was performed using 60 Vbeta and 13 Jbeta primers. The method was immunoSEQ multiplex PCR; TCRdb's version includes in-frame clones alone and lacks a portion of them. The sample holds about 100,000 clones, 60% to 80% seen once. Sequencing used PBMCs. These receptors all come from a male donor in good health and CMV-seropositive.

V gene TRBV18 combines with J gene TRBJ2-7, with a tentative D call TRBD1 (6 bases). CDR1 KGHSH and CDR2 LQKENI come from the germline V gene. The CDR3 totals 16 residues. Trimming shortened V by 6 bases and J by 6 bases, and 24 bases separated the two germline ends. The CDR3 coding sequence is TGTGCCAGCTCCCCCGGGACATTCCTTTCAAGGGGCGAGCAGTACTTC. Amino acid sequence: CASSPGTFLSRGEQYF.

The gene calls are TRBV7-2 and TRBJ2-1; TRBD2 agrees at 10 bases. CDR1 and CDR2 from the germline V gene are SGHTA and FQGNSA. The CDR3 loop spans 15 amino acids. The ends lost 5 bases at V and 7 bases at J; junction bases unmatched: 8. This chain's CDR3 is CASSLRASGSNEQFF. DNA for the CDR3: TGTGCCAGCAGCCTCCGGGCTAGCGGGAGTAATGAGCAGTTCTTC.

About this clone itself: The sample has other DNA sequences that encode this CDR3 too. V usage is TRBV15 and J usage is TRBJ2-2; 13 nucleotides align to TRBD2. In germline, CDR1 is LNHNV, CDR2 YYDKDF (reference sequence). This CDR3 spans 17 amino acids. V was pared by 3 bases and J by 3 bases, with 4 bases of the junction left unmatched. The CDR3 nucleotides are TGTGCCACCAGCAGGGGACTAGCGGGAACGGACACCGGGGAGCTGTTTTTT. Amino acids: CATSRGLAGTDTGELFF.

This clone has a handful of counts. V gene TRBV4-1 combines with J gene TRBJ2-2; 8 positions match TRBD2. This CDR3 comprises 16 residues. Germline V lookup: CDR1 MGHRA, CDR2 YSYEKL. J gave up 4 bases and V 4 bases, and 8 bases lay outside the gene matches. The CDR3 sequence: CASSRTSGGGTGELFF. For the CDR3, the DNA is TGCGCCAGCAGCCGAACTAGCGGAGGGGGCACCGGGGAGCTGTTTTTT.

The rearrangement uses TRBV11-2 and TRBJ2-1; a possible D gene is TRBD1 (6 bases). V lost 3 bases, J lost 6 bases, and 12 bases lay in between. Germline CDR1 and CDR2: SGHAT and FQNNGV. The CDR3 sequence is 14 residues long. The CDR3 DNA follows: TGTGCCAGCAGCTTGGCAGGGGTCGTCAATGAGCAGTTCTTC. As protein: CASSLAGVVNEQFF.

The chain joins TRBV9 to TRBJ2-4; unclear D gene. Germline-derived CDR1 and CDR2 are SGDLS and YYNGEE. This CDR3 spans 15 amino acids. Trimming cost V 3 bases and J 1 base, with 11 bases left between them. CDR3 sequence: CASSENYAAKNIQYF. DNA of the CDR3: TGTGCCAGCAGCGAGAACTACGCCGCCAAAAACATTCAGTACTTC.

This chain connects TRBV9 to TRBJ1-1; no definite D call. Trimming shortened V by 4 bases and J by 1 base, and 8 bases separated the two germline ends. Germline CDR1 and CDR2: SGDLS and YYNGEE. This CDR3 contains 13 residues. The CDR3 DNA sequence: TGTGCCAGCAGCCCCGGGGAGAACACTGAAGCTTTCTTT. Translation: CASSPGENTEAFF.

V and J are TRBV6-4 and TRBJ2-1; weak D call: TRBD2 (5 bases). Germline V gene lookup returns CDR1 MRHNA and CDR2 SNTAGT. The V gene lost 7 bases and the J gene lost 0 bases, with 10 bases spanning the gap. This CDR3 contains 14 residues. CDR3 sequence (DNA): TGTGCCAGCAAGAGGGTTTCCTCCTACAATGAGCAGTTCTTC. Protein sequence: CASKRVSSYNEQFF.

The CDR3 nucleotides are TGTGCCAGCAGTCCAACTAGCGGGAGGAGTGAGCAGTTCTTC. Its protein product is CASSPTSGRSEQFF. The V gene is TRBV7-9, the J gene TRBJ2-1; 12 nucleotides line up with TRBD2. V dropped 6 bases and J dropped 9; count of bases not matched to a gene: 6. The germline CDR1 and CDR2 sequences are SEHNR and FQNEAQ (reference sequence). This CDR3 has 14 amino acids.

The rearrangement joins TRBV5-1 to TRBJ2-1, with TRBD2 matching over 10 bases. Per germline, CDR1 SGHRS and CDR2 YFSETQ. The CDR3 loop spans 17 amino acids. Trimming cost V 7 bases and J 7 bases; bases outside gene matches: 17. The chain's CDR3 is CASAGVGASGSWNEQFF. CDR3 DNA: TGCGCCAGCGCCGGGGTAGGGGCTAGCGGGAGCTGGAATGAGCAGTTCTTC.

In its sample, this clone was seen a few times. The chain employs TRBV7-6 and TRBJ2-7; TRBD2 matches 7 bases. Germline CDR1 reads SGHVS; CDR2 reads FNYEAQ. The CDR3 is made up of 13 amino acids. V lost 0 bases, J lost 4 bases, and 0 bases stayed unmatched. CDR3 protein: CASSLAGGYEQYF. CDR3 DNA sequence: TGTGCCAGCAGCTTAGCGGGAGGGTACGAGCAGTACTTC.

The chain recombines TRBV9 with TRBJ2-1, with a possible D match to TRBD2 (6 bases). Germline CDR1 and CDR2: SGDLS and YYNGEE. The CDR3 loop spans 14 amino acids. V was cut by 4 bases and J by 5 bases, with 13 bases left in between. The CDR3 sequence is CASSLSGHNNEQFF. In DNA form, the CDR3 reads TGTGCCAGCAGCCTAAGCGGGCACAACAATGAGCAGTTCTTC.

CDR3 nucleotides: TGTGCCAGCAGTGACTCGGGACAGAGACTTGAAAAACTGTTTTTT. It encodes CASSDSGQRLEKLFF. V gene TRBV25-1 combines with J gene TRBJ1-4; TRBD1 agrees at 7 bases. The CDR3 extends over 15 amino acids. V shed 3 bases, J shed 7 bases, and the junction held 8 bases outside the gene matches. In germline, CDR1 is MGHDK, CDR2 SYGVNS.

The chain carries TRBV6-5 and TRBJ2-7, with 7 bases lining up with TRBD2. With V trimmed by 0 bases and J by 3 bases, 5 bases remained unmatched. The CDR3 covers 15 residues. Germline values: CDR1 MNHEY, CDR2 SVGAGI. The CDR3 loop reads CASSYSGRVSYEQYF. The CDR3 nucleotides read TGTGCCAGCAGTTACTCGGGGAGGGTCAGCTACGAGCAGTACTTC.

The V gene is TRBV11-2, the J gene TRBJ2-3, with 12 bases matching TRBD2. The J segment lost 4 bases and the V segment lost 1 base, leaving 3 bases of the junction unmatched. The length of the CDR3 is 16 residues. Per germline, CDR1 SGHAT and CDR2 FQNNGV. Here the CDR3 DNA reads TGTGCCAGCAGCTTAGTTCTAGCGGGAGGGCCAGATACGCAGTATTTT. It codes for CASSLVLAGGPDTQYF.

The gene calls are TRBV27 and TRBJ1-5; possible D gene TRBD1, 6 bases. Trimming took off 6 bases at V and 5 bases at J, with 17 bases between the two ends. Germline loops: CDR1 MNHEY, CDR2 SMNVEV (reference sequence). The CDR3 is 15 amino acids. As DNA, the CDR3 is TGTGCCAGCAGGCTAGGGGGTTCGGACGATCAGCCCCAGCATTTT. As protein: CASRLGGSDDQPQHF.

The rearrangement joins TRBV6-5 to TRBJ1-4; 9 nucleotides line up with TRBD1. The CDR3 is 14 residues long. The germline CDR1 and CDR2 sequences are MNHEY and SVGAGI. V lost 6 bases to trimming and J lost 7 bases; unmatched junction nucleotides: 6. The CDR3 loop reads CASSRRDRVEKLFF. DNA for the CDR3: TGTGCCAGCAGCCGGAGGGACAGGGTTGAAAAACTGTTTTTT.

The chain combines TRBV28 with TRBJ1-5; D might be TRBD1 (5 bases). V shed 3 bases and J shed 0 bases, with 12 bases lying between them. Per the germline V gene, CDR1 is MDHEN and CDR2 is SYDVKM. The CDR3 loop spans 16 amino acids. The CDR3 nucleotides read TGTGCCAGCAGTTTGGGGCAGGATCTTAGCAATCAGCCCCAGCATTTT. Protein product: CASSLGQDLSNQPQHF. The entire variable domain, with the rest obtained from reference TRBV28 and TRBJ1-5, is as follows: DVKVTQSSRYLVKRTGEKVFLECVQDMDHENMFWYRQDPGLGLRLIYFSYDVKMKEKGDIPEGYSVSREKKERFSLILESASTNQTSMYLCASSLGQDLSNQPQHFGDGTRLSIL.

The V call is TRBV9, the J call TRBJ2-5, with TRBD1 identical over 8 bases. J was trimmed by 3 bases and V by 4 bases; bases with no gene match: 5. This CDR3 contains 14 residues. Germline V lookup: CDR1 SGDLS, CDR2 YYNGEE. CDR3 bases: TGTGCCAGCAGCTTCCGGACAGGGAAAGAGACCCAGTACTTC. It yields the protein CASSFRTGKETQYF.

The genes are TRBV18 and TRBJ1-4; D unclear. The CDR3 totals 14 residues. V gave up 8 bases and J gave up 8 bases, with 18 bases separating them. In germline, CDR1 is KGHSH, CDR2 LQKENI. CDR3 loop: CASRGPINTEKLFF. CDR3 DNA sequence: TGTGCCAGCAGAGGGCCGATTAACACCGAAAAACTGTTTTTT. The full variable domain, its missing parts supplied by reference TRBV18 and TRBJ1-4, is NAGVMQNPRHLVRRRGQEARLRCSPMKGHSHVYWYRQLPEEGLKFMVYLQKENIIDESGMPKERFSAEFPKEGPSILRIQQVVRGDSAAYFCASRGPINTEKLFFGSGTQLSVL.

CDR3 protein: CASSLDQDEQFF. CDR3 coding DNA: TGTGCCAGCAGCTTAGATCAGGATGAGCAGTTCTTC. This chain uses TRBV11-3 with TRBJ2-1; D not certain. CDR1 is SGHNT and CDR2 is YENEEA in the germline V gene. The CDR3 extends over 12 amino acids. V was clipped by 0 bases and J by 8 bases, with 5 bases between them.

The chain employs TRBV5-4 and TRBJ2-7; 10 nucleotides agree with TRBD1. The CDR3 loop spans 15 amino acids. Per the germline V gene, CDR1 is SGHNT and CDR2 is YYREEE (reference sequence). Unmatched junction bases numbered 4, after V lost 3 bases and J lost 1 base. This CDR3 is CASSSGTGVSYEQYF. CDR3 nucleotide sequence: TGTGCCAGCAGCTCGGGGACAGGGGTTTCCTACGAGCAGTACTTC.

The chain couples TRBV19 to TRBJ1-2, with unresolved D. The CDR3 extends over 12 amino acids. The V gene lost 5 bases and the J gene lost 7 bases, with 11 bases spanning the gap. Germline CDR1 LNHDA, CDR2 SQIVND (reference sequence). The CDR3 sequence is CASSFGLGGYTF. DNA for the CDR3: TGTGCCAGTAGTTTCGGACTCGGTGGCTACACCTTC.